This T cell receptor beta chain appears in the sequencing data of a study of shared clonotypes between healthy human individuals (dated by TCRdb to about 2020). General notes on the study: The cohort comprised a couple of women and a few men aged 18 to 49 years. Between about 0.94 and 8.9 billion PBMCs per donor were obtained by leukapheresis. For each donor, CD4 naive and CD4 memory were each given three plates, CD8 naive was given two plates, and CD8 memory was given one plate. The study deeply sequenced blood TCR repertoires of 5 or 6 healthy adults to estimate repertoire size and the extent of clonotype sharing between individuals. Libraries were prepared and TCR repertoires were sequenced by different laboratories using diverse techniques, in order to increase sequencing depth and limit assay-specific biases. Points the paper makes about the study in general: Naive subsets generally had larger estimated clonotype richness than memory subsets. Sampling was restricted to blood, and TCR repertoires in tissue are likely to differ from TCR repertoires in blood. The small number of donors limited the genetic and exposure-history diversity represented. Even with the large sequencing depth, rarefaction of the sorted-subset datasets indicated that sequencing was incomplete. Higher generation probabilities were observed for clonotypes shared by all four sorted-subset donors than for non-shared clonotypes. Based on pairwise subsampling, the degree of clonotype sharing among donors was expected to be affected by sequencing depth. Across a few donors, roughly 5.1% of naive CD4, 3% to 3.5% of naive CD8, approximately 2.5% of memory CD4, and roughly 0.41% of memory CD8 clonotypes were shared.

TCR CDR3 regions were amplified from genomic DNA by multiplex PCR using the deep immunoSEQ assay. Genomic DNA extracted from each cell subset was distributed evenly over all wells of several immunoSEQ 96-well plates, and each plate served as one replicate. Each replicate PCR for sorted subsets received roughly 0.2 ug genomic DNA, equal to about 30,000 T cell genomes. Purified libraries were measured with a Qubit 3.0 fluorometer, size-checked on a Bioanalyzer 2100, and measured again with the KAPA Library Quantification kit. Each immunoSEQ 96-well plate was sequenced on its own single-read 150-cycle Illumina NextSeq 550 flow cell. Per the source publication's procedure: Because the immunoSEQ output included only junctional sequences and no quality scores, the filtering could not be the same as the filtering used for full-length reads. To assign V/J genes and CDR3, sequences were annotated against IMGT germline references using PyIR, a Python wrapper for IgBLAST v1.9. Reads were filtered out if the reads had weak V/J assignments (E-value above 1e-6), no CDR3, stop codons, out-of-frame junctions, or ambiguous translated residues. V3J clonotypes were defined by identical inferred V gene, J gene, and CDR3 amino acid sequence. Percentage overlap between repertoires was computed as shared unique clonotypes divided by the size of the smaller repertoire. Three approaches were used to assess repertoire richness: RTK rarefaction, the Chao1 estimator, and Recon v2.1 estimates of unobserved clonotypes. Generation probabilities were computed with OLGA for all TCRbeta clonotypes obtained by the gDNA method from four donors. TCRdb holds this immuneACCESS table with in-frame rearrangements only. Some clones are missing; in checked studies, unresolved V genes explain under half, and the rest has no known cause. For V, J and clone size, that table is used; D and trimming come from the DNA. This sample gives 2 million to 2.5 million clones in total; approximately 95% of them show up just once. About 1.1% of the sample comes from the top ten.

About this clone: The clone's antigen remains unknown. Base qualities are not provided; no much larger clone lies one nucleotide away. The identical CDR3 is also encoded by other nucleotide sequences in the sample.

For the CD8 naive samples, CD45RO-negative cells were positively selected for CCR7, yielding a CD45RA+CCR7+ population from which TemRA cells were excluded. The donors were healthy, HIV-negative adults with no recently reported acute infections or vaccinations. Only Caucasian adults living in Nashville, Tennessee, USA were represented among the donors. After blood collection by leukapheresis, PBMCs were isolated using Ficoll-Histopaque density gradient centrifugation and then cryopreserved in the vapor phase of liquid nitrogen. Analytical flow cytometry was used to check the purity and quantity of every magnetically sorted T cell population. Genomic DNA was isolated from each sorted fraction and quantified by UV absorbance on a Nanodrop 2000c. This receptor was obtained from a man aged 18 to 30 in good health. The material sequenced was naive CD8+ T cells sorted from blood. Reading the label with the study, this specimen's cell subset or site is: CD45RA+CCR7+.

The DNA sequence reads TGTGCCAGCAGTCCCGGACTAGCGGGGGGTTACGAGCAGTACTTC. This codes for CASSPGLAGGYEQYF. The sequence links TRBV28 to TRBJ2-7; 14 bases in the junction line up with TRBD2. The CDR3 spans 15 residues, from the cysteine through the phenylalanine. The retained sequence is limited to the CDR3, 45 bases, with the frame set at the first base. From the germline V gene, CDR1 is MDHEN and CDR2 is SYDVKM. Trimmed from V: 5 bases; trimmed from J: 4 bases; junction bases lacking a gene match: 4.